This entry lists 17 T cell receptor beta chains sequenced from one sample in a study of regulatory T cells in long-lasting Graves disease. CDR3-region Arm-PCR and iRepertoire HTBI primers produced the TCR beta libraries. MiXCR was run by TCRdb on the multiplex PCR reads, yielding one entry per CDR3 protein. The sample yields approximately 480,000 distinct CDR3 sequences, 15% to 20% seen once. The time point here: newly diagnosed GD, antithyroid drugs for less than 3 months. The TCR library was made from RNA extracted from PBMCs. The data were also submitted as part of a second study, on T cells in Graves' hyperthyroidism and ophthalmopathy.

Material: peripheral blood mononuclear cells (PBMCs), obtained at new diagnosis, from a patient treated with antithyroid drugs. The receptors stem from a man aged 35 to 55 with Graves disease.

Comments on this clonotype: A single base separates this from a much larger clone, so it may be a read error. The chain is built from TRBV30 and TRBJ2-3; no reliable D call. This CDR3 spans 13 amino acids. Per germline, CDR1 GTSNPN and CDR2 SVGIG (reference sequence). V was trimmed by 8 bases and J by 4 bases, leaving 16 bases between them. The CDR3 DNA follows: TGTGCCCCTTACCCGGCCCCCCCAGATACGCAGTATTTT. It encodes CAPYPAPPDTQYF.

The chain combines TRBV19 with TRBJ1-5, with D maybe TRBD1 (5 bases). Germline V gene data show CDR1 as LNHDA and CDR2 as SQIVND (reference sequence). V was cut by 4 bases and J by 1 base, with 11 bases left in between. The CDR3 runs to 15 residues. The CDR3 region has the DNA TGTGCCAGTAGTAGTGCAGGGAGCAGCAATCAGCCCCAGCATTTT. It yields the protein CASSSAGSSNQPQHF.

This clonotype has just a few counts. V gene TRBV11-2 combines with J gene TRBJ1-5, with D possibly matching TRBD1 (5 bases). V lost 5 bases and J lost 0, with 14 bases in between. CDR3 size: 16 residues. Germline V gene data show CDR1 as SGHAT and CDR2 as FQNNGV. The CDR3: CASSKGTDYSNQPQHF. In nucleotides, the CDR3 is TGTGCCAGCAGCAAAGGGACCGACTATAGCAATCAGCCCCAGCATTTT.

V is TRBV24-1 and J is TRBJ2-1; possible D gene TRBD1, 7 bases. This CDR3 comprises 16 residues. Germline CDR1 and CDR2: KGHDR and SFDVKD. Trimming took off 4 bases at V and 2 bases at J, with 14 bases between the two ends. CDR3 sequence (DNA): TGTGCCACCAGTGACCCAGGGGGGACCCCCTACAATGAGCAGTTCTTC. It codes for CATSDPGGTPYNEQFF.

This clonotype was picked up a small number of times. The rearrangement joins TRBV6-4 to TRBJ1-2; 7 positions match TRBD1. Germline lookup yields CDR1 MRHNA and CDR2 SNTAGT. Trimming cost V 6 bases and J 8 bases; bases outside gene matches: 12. The CDR3 loop spans 14 amino acids. CDR3 in amino acids: CASSPLTGRGGYTF. The CDR3 DNA is TGTGCCAGCAGCCCTCTGACAGGGCGCGGCGGCTACACCTTC.

This chain joins TRBV28 and TRBJ2-5, with 8 bases that match TRBD2. Per the germline V gene, CDR1 is MDHEN and CDR2 is SYDVKM. The CDR3 contains 15 residues. V lost 5 bases and J lost 3; bases outside the gene matches: 8. CDR3 region: CASSHPSGGEETQYF. The CDR3 DNA is TGTGCCAGCAGTCACCCTTCGGGGGGGGAAGAGACCCAGTACTTC.

V usage is TRBV20-1 and J usage is TRBJ2-7, with D perhaps matching TRBD2 (7 bases). This CDR3 has 16 residues. V gave up 6 bases and J gave up 7 bases, with 28 bases separating them. Germline V gene lookup returns CDR1 DFQATT and CDR2 SNEGSKA (reference sequence). The CDR3 here is CSAFVIRGADYNEQYF. CDR3 sequence (DNA): TGCAGTGCCTTCGTGATACGGGGGGCTGATTACAATGAGCAGTACTTC.

This clonotype has a handful of counts. The rearrangement uses TRBV7-2 and TRBJ1-1, with a tentative D call TRBD1 (6 bases). Germline values: CDR1 SGHTA, CDR2 FQGNSA. This CDR3 is built from 15 residues. V dropped 4 bases and J dropped 2 bases, with 14 bases sitting between them. CDR3 sequence: CASSSLARGNTEAFF. The CDR3 bases are TGTGCCAGCAGCTCCCTCGCCAGGGGAAACACTGAAGCTTTCTTT.

Ten or more counts support this clonotype. V is TRBV28 and J is TRBJ2-7, with D possibly being TRBD1 or TRBD2 (9 bases each). CDR3 size: 18 residues. Per the germline V gene, CDR1 is MDHEN and CDR2 is SYDVKM. The V end lost 7 bases, the J end lost 1 base, and 26 bases lay between the germline ends. CDR3 coding DNA: TGTGCCAGCATATCGGGACAGGGATTAGCGGGAGAGTCCTACGAGCAGTACTTC. This codes for CASISGQGLAGESYEQYF.

The rearrangement joins TRBV28 to TRBJ2-2; TRBD2 agrees at 7 bases. The CDR3 spans 15 residues. The V and J ends lost 5 bases and 5 bases, in that order; junction bases with no gene match: 8. Germline CDR1 and CDR2: MDHEN and SYDVKM. This CDR3 reads CASSPGEGRTGELFF. CDR3 sequence (DNA): TGTGCCAGCAGTCCTGGGGAGGGGAGGACCGGGGAGCTGTTTTTT.

At least ten counts were recorded for this clonotype. The gene calls are TRBV7-8 and TRBJ2-2; TRBD2 matches at 13 bases. Germline values: CDR1 SGHVS, CDR2 FQNEAQ. After removal of 6 bases from V and 0 bases from J, the junction contained 4 bases not matched to a gene. The CDR3 runs 17 residues. CDR3 sequence reads: CASRAGTSGANTGELFF. The CDR3 DNA reads TGTGCCAGCAGGGCCGGGACTAGCGGGGCGAACACCGGGGAGCTGTTTTTT.

The chain recombines TRBV6-2 or TRBV6-3 with TRBJ2-1; no clear D gene. This CDR3 contains 13 residues. Trimming cost V 6 bases and J 8 bases, with 14 bases left between them. CDR1 is MNHEY and CDR2 is SVGEGT in the germline V gene. The CDR3 nucleotides read TGTGCCAGCAGAAACAAAGGAGAATATGAGCAGTTCTTC. Its translation: CASRNKGEYEQFF.

The V and J genes are TRBV2 and TRBJ2-7; 11 positions agree with TRBD2. This CDR3 comprises 15 residues. The germline CDR1 and CDR2 sequences are SNHLY and FYNNEI. V dropped 6 bases and J dropped 2; count of bases not matched to a gene: 6. The DNA for the CDR3 is TGTGCCAGCAGCACTAGCGGGAGTCCAACCTACGAGCAGTACTTC. Translating gives CASSTSGSPTYEQYF.

This clonotype was seen more than once but under ten times. V usage is TRBV24-1 and J usage is TRBJ2-4; D is unclear. Germline loops: CDR1 KGHDR, CDR2 SFDVKD. CDR3 length: 16 amino acids. V dropped 4 bases and J dropped 0 bases, with 12 bases sitting between them. CDR3 amino acids: CATSDPVRVAKNIQYF. CDR3 in DNA: TGTGCCACCAGTGACCCCGTAAGAGTAGCCAAAAACATTCAGTACTTC.

This clonotype occurred many times. At one end, the junction sequence differs from germline, possibly due to a read error. The V call is TRBV5-1, the J call TRBJ2-5; D ambiguous. The CDR3 loop spans 11 amino acids. Germline loops: CDR1 SGHRS, CDR2 YFSETQ. CDR3 sequence (DNA): TGTGCCAGCAGTTTCAAGGAGACCCAGTACTTC. Amino acid sequence: CASSFKETQYF.

There are many counts of this clonotype. V gene TRBV2 combines with J gene TRBJ2-7; 8 nucleotides match TRBD2. The V gene end was trimmed by 8 bases and the J gene end by 8 bases; junction bases not matched to a gene: 5. The CDR3 is made up of 11 amino acids. Germline V gene data show CDR1 as SNHLY and CDR2 as FYNNEI. The CDR3 nucleotides are TGTGCCAGCTTAGGGACTAGGAAGCAGTACTTC. Its protein product is CASLGTRKQYF.

This clonotype was counted at least ten times. The J gene is TRBJ2-3, the V gene TRBV28, with a tentative D call TRBD1 (6 bases). This CDR3 contains 14 residues. The germline gives CDR1 MDHEN, CDR2 SYDVKM. V dropped 8 bases and J dropped 4 bases, with 16 bases sitting between them. The DNA of the CDR3 is TGTGCCAGCCAGGGGACGGGTGGGTCAGATACGCAGTATTTT. It is translated as CASQGTGGSDTQYF.